The sequence of this TCR beta chain was determined in a study of response to subunit inactivated influenza vaccine. Whole-study findings and limits: Authors proposed each seasonal influenza vaccination draws in few new T cells.

Each CDR3 protein is one row after TCRdb ran MiXCR on the RT-PCR reads. Of more than 450,000 distinct CDR3 sequences listed, roughly 12% are singletons. With respect to this clonotype: Its antigen remains unidentified.

The ends lost 5 bases at V and 9 bases at J; junction bases unmatched: 7. The CDR3 runs 14 residues. The sample was also reused in another study, on T cells expressing NK-cell markers. This second study says: Researchers built TCR beta cDNA using 5'RACE template switching with UMIs. Seven HCMV-seropositive donors and one seronegative donor made up the eight sequenced donors.

Sequenced material: PBMCs from blood, taken on the day of vaccination. The chain employs TRBV12-3 or TRBV12-4 and TRBJ2-1; 10 bases are shared with TRBD1. The clonotype comes from a man aged 50-60 years who received an inactivated influenza vaccine. The CDR3 loop reads CASSPGQGTTEQFF. The CDR3 nucleotides are TGTGCCAGCAGTCCGGGACAGGGGACAACTGAGCAGTTCTTC.